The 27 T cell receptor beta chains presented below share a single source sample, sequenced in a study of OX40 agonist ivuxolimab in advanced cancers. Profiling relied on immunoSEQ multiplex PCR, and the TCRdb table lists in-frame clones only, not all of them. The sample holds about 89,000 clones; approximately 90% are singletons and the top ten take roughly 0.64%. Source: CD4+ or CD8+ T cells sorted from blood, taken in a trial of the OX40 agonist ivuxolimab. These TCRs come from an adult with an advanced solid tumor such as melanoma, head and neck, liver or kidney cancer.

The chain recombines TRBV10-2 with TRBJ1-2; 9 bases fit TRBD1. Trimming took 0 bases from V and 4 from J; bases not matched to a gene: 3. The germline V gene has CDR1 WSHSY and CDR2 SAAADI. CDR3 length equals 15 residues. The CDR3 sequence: CASSESSTGGYGYTF. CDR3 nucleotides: TGCGCCAGCAGTGAGTCTTCGACAGGGGGCTATGGCTACACCTTC.

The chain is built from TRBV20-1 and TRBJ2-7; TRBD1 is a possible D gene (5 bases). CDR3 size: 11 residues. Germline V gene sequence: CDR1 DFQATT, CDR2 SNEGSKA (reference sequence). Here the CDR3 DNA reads TGCGGACCTCAGGGTTCCCACGAGCAGTACTTC. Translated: CGPQGSHEQYF.

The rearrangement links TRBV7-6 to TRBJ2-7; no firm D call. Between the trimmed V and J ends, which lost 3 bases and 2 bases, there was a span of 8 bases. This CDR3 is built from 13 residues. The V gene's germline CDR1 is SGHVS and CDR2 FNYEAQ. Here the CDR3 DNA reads TGTGCCAGCAGCTTTAACAGAGCCTACGAGCAGTACTTC. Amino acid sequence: CASSFNRAYEQYF.

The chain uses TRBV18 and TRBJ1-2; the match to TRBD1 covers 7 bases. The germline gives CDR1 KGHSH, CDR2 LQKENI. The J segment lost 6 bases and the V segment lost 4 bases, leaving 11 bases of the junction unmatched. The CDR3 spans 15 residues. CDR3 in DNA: TGTGCCAGCTCACTACTGACAGGGATAAATGATGGCTACACCTTC. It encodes CASSLLTGINDGYTF.

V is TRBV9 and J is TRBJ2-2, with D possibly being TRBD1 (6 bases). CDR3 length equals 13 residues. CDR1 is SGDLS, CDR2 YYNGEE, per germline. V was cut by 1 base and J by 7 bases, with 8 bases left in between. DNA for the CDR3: TGTGCCAGCAGCGTAAAGGGGGTCGGGGAGCTGTTTTTT. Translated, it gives CASSVKGVGELFF. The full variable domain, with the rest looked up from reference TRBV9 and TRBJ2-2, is DSGVTQTPKHLITATGQRVTLRCSPRSGDLSVYWYQQSLDQGLQFLIQYYNGEERAKGNILERFSAQQFPDLHSELNLSSLELGDSALYFCASSVKGVGELFFGEGSRLTVL.

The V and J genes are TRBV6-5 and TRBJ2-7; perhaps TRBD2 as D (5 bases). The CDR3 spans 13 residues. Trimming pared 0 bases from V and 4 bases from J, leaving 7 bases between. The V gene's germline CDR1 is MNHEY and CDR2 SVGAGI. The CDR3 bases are TGTGCCAGCAGTTACTCGGGGAGTTACGAGCAGTACTTC. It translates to CASSYSGSYEQYF.

The CDR3 DNA is TGTGCCAGCACCCCCGCGGGAAAAGGGACTGAAGCTTTCTTT. This translates into CASTPAGKGTEAFF. The genes are TRBV7-2 and TRBJ1-1; the D is unclear. This CDR3 is built from 14 residues. Germline V CDR1 and CDR2: SGHTA, FQGNSA. The ends were cut back, 7 bases at V and 5 bases at J, with 17 bases in the middle. Complete variable domain (other parts from reference TRBV7-2 and TRBJ1-1): GAGVSQSPSNKVTEKGKDVELRCDPISGHTALYWYRQSLGQGLEFLIYFQGNSAPDKSGLPSDRFSAERTGGSVSTLTIQRTQQEDSAVYLCASTPAGKGTEAFFGQGTRLTVV.

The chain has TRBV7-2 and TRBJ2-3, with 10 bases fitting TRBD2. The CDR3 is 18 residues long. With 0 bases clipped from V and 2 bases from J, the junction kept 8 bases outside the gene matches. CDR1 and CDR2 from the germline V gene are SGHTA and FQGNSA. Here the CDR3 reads CASSLAPAGGFFTDTQYF. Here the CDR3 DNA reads TGTGCCAGCAGCTTAGCCCCAGCGGGGGGGTTCTTCACAGATACGCAGTATTTT. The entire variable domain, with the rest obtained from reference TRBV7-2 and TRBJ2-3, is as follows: GAGVSQSPSNKVTEKGKDVELRCDPISGHTALYWYRQSLGQGLEFLIYFQGNSAPDKSGLPSDRFSAERTGGSVSTLTIQRTQQEDSAVYLCASSLAPAGGFFTDTQYFGPGTRLTVL.

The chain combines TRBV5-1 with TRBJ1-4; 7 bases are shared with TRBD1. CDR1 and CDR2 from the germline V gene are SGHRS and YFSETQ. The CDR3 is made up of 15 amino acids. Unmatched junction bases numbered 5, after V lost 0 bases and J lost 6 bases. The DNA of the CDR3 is TGCGCCAGCAGCTTGGGAGGGGGCGGAGATGAAAAACTGTTTTTT. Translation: CASSLGGGGDEKLFF.

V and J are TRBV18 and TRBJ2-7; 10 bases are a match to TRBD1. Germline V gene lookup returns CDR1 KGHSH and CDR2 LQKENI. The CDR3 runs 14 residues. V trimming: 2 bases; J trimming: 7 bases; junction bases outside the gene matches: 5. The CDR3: CASSPETGGWEQYF. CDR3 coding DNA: TGTGCCAGCTCACCAGAGACAGGGGGCTGGGAGCAGTACTTC.

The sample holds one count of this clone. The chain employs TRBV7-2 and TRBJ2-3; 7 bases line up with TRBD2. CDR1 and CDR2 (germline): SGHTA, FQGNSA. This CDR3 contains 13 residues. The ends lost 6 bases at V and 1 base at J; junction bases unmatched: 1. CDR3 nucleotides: TGTGCCAGCAGGGCGGGAGGCACAGATACGCAGTATTTT. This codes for CASRAGGTDTQYF.

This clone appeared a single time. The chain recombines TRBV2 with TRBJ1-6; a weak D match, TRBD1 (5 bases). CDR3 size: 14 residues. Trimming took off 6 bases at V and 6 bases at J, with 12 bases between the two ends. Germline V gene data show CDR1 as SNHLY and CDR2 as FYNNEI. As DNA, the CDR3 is TGTGCCAGCAGGGAATGGGGGTCTAATTCACCCCTCCACTTT. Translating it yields CASREWGSNSPLHF.

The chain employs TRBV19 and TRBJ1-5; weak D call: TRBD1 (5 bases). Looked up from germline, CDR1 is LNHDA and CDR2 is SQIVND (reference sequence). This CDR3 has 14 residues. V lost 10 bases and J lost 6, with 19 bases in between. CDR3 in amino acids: CATSPRDVSQPQHF. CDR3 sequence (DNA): TGTGCCACTAGCCCCCGGGACGTCAGTCAGCCCCAGCATTTT.

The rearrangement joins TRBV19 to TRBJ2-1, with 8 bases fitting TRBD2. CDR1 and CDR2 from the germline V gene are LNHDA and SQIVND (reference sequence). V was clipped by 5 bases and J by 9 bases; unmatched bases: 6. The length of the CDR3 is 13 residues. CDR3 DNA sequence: TGTGCCAGTAGTTCCGGGGGGGCCAGTGAGCAGTTCTTC. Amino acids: CASSSGGASEQFF.

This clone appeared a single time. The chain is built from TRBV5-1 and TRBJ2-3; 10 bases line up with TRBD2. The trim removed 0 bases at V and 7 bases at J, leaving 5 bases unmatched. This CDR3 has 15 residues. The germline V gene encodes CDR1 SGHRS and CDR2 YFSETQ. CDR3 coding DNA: TGCGCCAGCAGCTTGGTGCCTAGCGGGAGTTATACGCAGTATTTT. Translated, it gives CASSLVPSGSYTQYF.

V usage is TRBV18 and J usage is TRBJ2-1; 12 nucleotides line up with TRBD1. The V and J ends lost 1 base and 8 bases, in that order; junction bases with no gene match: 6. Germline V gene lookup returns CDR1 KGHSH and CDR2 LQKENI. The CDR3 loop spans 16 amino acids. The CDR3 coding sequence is TGTGCCAGCTCACCACAGGGACAGGGGGCGAAGGATGAGCAGTTCTTC. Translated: CASSPQGQGAKDEQFF.

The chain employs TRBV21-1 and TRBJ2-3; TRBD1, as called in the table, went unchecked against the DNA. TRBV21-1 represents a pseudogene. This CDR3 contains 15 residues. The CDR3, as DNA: TGTGCCAGCAGCACGCCTGGGACAGGGCAAGATACGCAGTATTTT. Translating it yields CASSTPGTGQDTQYF.

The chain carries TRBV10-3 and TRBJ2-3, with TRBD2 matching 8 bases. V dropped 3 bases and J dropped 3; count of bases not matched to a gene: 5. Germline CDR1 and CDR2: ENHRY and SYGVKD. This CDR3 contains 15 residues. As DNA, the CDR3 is TGTGCCATCAGTGATAGGGCTAGCGGGACAGATACGCAGTATTTT. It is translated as CAISDRASGTDTQYF.

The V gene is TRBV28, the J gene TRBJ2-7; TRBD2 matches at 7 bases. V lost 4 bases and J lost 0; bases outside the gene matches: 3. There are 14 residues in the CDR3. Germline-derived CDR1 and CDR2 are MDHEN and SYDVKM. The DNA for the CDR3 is TGTGCCAGCAGTTCCGGGGGGAACTCCTACGAGCAGTACTTC. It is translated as CASSSGGNSYEQYF.

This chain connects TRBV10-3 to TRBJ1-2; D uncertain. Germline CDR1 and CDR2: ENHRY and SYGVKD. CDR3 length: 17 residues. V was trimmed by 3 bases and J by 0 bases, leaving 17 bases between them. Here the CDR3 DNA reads TGTGCCATCAGTGACACCGCCCAGGACGGAGCTAACTATGGCTACACCTTC. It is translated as CAISDTAQDGANYGYTF.

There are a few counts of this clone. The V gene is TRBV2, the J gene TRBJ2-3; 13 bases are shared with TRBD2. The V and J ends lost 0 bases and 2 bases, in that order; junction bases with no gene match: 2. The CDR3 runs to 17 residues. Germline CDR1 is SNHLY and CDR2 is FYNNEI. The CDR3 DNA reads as TGTGCCAGCAGTGAAGCTACTAGCGGGGGGGACACAGATACGCAGTATTTT. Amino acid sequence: CASSEATSGGDTDTQYF.

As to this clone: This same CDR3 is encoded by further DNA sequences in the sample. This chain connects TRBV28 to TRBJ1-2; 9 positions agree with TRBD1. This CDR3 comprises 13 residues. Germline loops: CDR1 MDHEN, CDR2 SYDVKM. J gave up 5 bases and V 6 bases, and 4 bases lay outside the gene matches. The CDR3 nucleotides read TGTGCCAGCAGCCTCGGACAGGGGTATGGCTACACCTTC. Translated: CASSLGQGYGYTF.

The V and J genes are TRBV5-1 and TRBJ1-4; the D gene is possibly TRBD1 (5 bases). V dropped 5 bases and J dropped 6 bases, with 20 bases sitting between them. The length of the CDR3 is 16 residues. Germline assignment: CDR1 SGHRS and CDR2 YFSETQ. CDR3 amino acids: CASRSRGTLGDEKLFF. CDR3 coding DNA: TGCGCCAGCAGGTCCCGCGGGACCTTAGGGGATGAAAAACTGTTTTTT.

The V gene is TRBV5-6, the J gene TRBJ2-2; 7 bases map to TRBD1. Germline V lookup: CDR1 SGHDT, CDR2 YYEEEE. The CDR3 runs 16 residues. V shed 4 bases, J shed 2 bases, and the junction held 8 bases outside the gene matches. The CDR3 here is CASSQMTGSNTGELFF. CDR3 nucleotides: TGTGCCAGCAGCCAGATGACAGGGAGCAACACCGGGGAGCTGTTTTTT.

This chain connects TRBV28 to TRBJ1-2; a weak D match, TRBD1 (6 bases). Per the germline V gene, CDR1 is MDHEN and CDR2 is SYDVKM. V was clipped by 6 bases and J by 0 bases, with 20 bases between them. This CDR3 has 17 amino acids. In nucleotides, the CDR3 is TGTGCCAGCAGACGGGGGGCCCACCCATTAGCTAACTATGGCTACACCTTC. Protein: CASRRGAHPLANYGYTF.

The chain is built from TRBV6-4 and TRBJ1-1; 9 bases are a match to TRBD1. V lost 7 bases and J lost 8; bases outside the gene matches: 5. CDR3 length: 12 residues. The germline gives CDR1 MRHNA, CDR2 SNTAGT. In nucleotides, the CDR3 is TGTGCCAGCAACAGGGGGCCCATAGAAGCTTTCTTT. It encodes CASNRGPIEAFF.

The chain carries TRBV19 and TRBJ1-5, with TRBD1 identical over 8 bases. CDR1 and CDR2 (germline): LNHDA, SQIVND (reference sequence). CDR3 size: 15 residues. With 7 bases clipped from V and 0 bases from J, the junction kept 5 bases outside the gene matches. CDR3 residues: CASTGQGGSNQPQHF. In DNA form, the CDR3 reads TGTGCCAGTACAGGACAGGGCGGTAGCAATCAGCCCCAGCATTTT. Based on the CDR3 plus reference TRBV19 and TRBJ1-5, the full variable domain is DGGITQSPKYLFRKEGQNVTLSCEQNLNHDAMYWYRQDPGQGLRLIYYSQIVNDFQKGDIAEGYSVSREKKESFPLTVTSAQKNPTAFYLCASTGQGGSNQPQHFGDGTRLSIL.